Each of the 19 T cell receptor beta chains below was sequenced from the same sample in a study of shared clonotypes between healthy human individuals (dated by TCRdb to 2020 to 2021). The library was prepared using the immunoSEQ multiplex PCR assay. What TCRdb holds here is the immuneACCESS table cut down to in-frame rearrangements. Part of the clones is not present; checked against another copy, under half of the missing clones reflect an unresolved V gene, and the others are unexplained. Across this sample there are hundreds of thousands of clones, with 55% to 75% seen only once. The ten biggest clones cover roughly 1.8% of the sample. Sequenced material: memory CD4+ T cells sorted from blood. The cell subset or site label here, explained by the study, means: CD45RA-negative fraction. Source of these receptors: a woman between 25 and 40 years old in good health.

This rearrangement joins TRBV7-9 to TRBJ2-1; 8 positions match TRBD2. Germline V gene lookup returns CDR1 SEHNR and CDR2 FQNEAQ (reference sequence). The CDR3 totals 18 residues. Trimming cost V 4 bases and J 3 bases; bases outside gene matches: 14. This CDR3 reads CASSSRGGAVTIYNEQFF. CDR3 sequence (DNA): TGTGCCAGCAGCTCCCGGGGGGGAGCAGTAACTATCTACAATGAGCAGTTCTTC.

This clone appeared once. The J gene is TRBJ2-3, the V gene TRBV5-1; unclear D gene. This CDR3 is built from 14 residues. Germline-derived CDR1 and CDR2 are SGHRS and YFSETQ. The V gene lost 4 bases and the J gene lost 2 bases, with 11 bases spanning the gap. CDR3 region: CASSRKEFTDTQYF. CDR3 DNA: TGCGCCAGCAGCAGAAAAGAATTCACAGATACGCAGTATTTT. Full variable domain (outside the CDR3, taken from reference TRBV5-1 and TRBJ2-3): KAGVTQTPRYLIKTRGQQVTLSCSPISGHRSVSWYQQTPGQGLQFLFEYFSETQRNKGNFPGRFSGRQFSNSRSEMNVSTLELGDSALYLCASSRKEFTDTQYFGPGTRLTVL.

V and J are TRBV21-1 and TRBJ1-5. TRBV21-1 counts as a pseudogene. The CDR3 has 14 amino acids. The CDR3 DNA is TGTGCCAGCAGAGTATGGGGGGTGGATCAGCCCCAGCATTTT. This gives the protein CASRVWGVDQPQHF.

The V gene is TRBV6-4, the J gene TRBJ2-1, with a weak D call TRBD2 (6 bases). The V gene's germline CDR1 is MRHNA and CDR2 SNTAGT. This CDR3 is built from 11 residues. Deletions cut 9 bases from V and 10 bases from J, with 13 bases between. The CDR3 DNA reads TGTGCCAGGACTAGTGAATGCGAGCAGTTCTTC. The encoded protein is CARTSECEQFF.

V is TRBV20-1 and J is TRBJ2-1; D is uncertain. Germline loops: CDR1 DFQATT, CDR2 SNEGSKA (reference sequence). Trimming stripped 7 bases from V and 4 bases from J, with 8 bases between. This CDR3 spans 11 amino acids. The CDR3 sequence is CSGASYNEQFF. In nucleotides, the CDR3 is TGCAGTGGGGCTAGTTACAATGAGCAGTTCTTC.

The chain employs TRBV27 and TRBJ2-1, with D possibly being TRBD2 (6 bases). V was shortened by 6 bases and J by 7 bases, with 19 bases between the two germline ends. This CDR3 has 15 amino acids. The germline CDR1 and CDR2 sequences are MNHEY and SMNVEV (reference sequence). The CDR3 nucleotides read TGTGCCAGCAGCCCTGTGGGCGGGAACGGTAATGAGCAGTTCTTC. Translating it yields CASSPVGGNGNEQFF.

The chain combines TRBV4-2 with TRBJ1-4; 7 nucleotides match TRBD1. With 7 bases clipped from V and 8 bases from J, the junction kept 16 bases outside the gene matches. The CDR3 runs 16 residues. Germline lookup yields CDR1 LGHNA and CDR2 YNFKEQ. The CDR3 region is CASTSTKTGRREKLFF. Here the CDR3 DNA reads TGTGCCAGCACCTCCACGAAGACAGGGAGACGAGAAAAACTGTTTTTT.

The chain employs TRBV28 and TRBJ1-3; 7 nucleotides line up with TRBD1. The CDR3 contains 14 residues. Germline-derived CDR1 and CDR2 are MDHEN and SYDVKM. J gave up 4 bases and V 6 bases, and 6 bases lay outside the gene matches. CDR3: CASRTTGRGNTIYF. In DNA, the CDR3 is TGTGCCAGCAGAACGACAGGGCGAGGAAACACCATATATTTT.

The chain joins TRBV6-1 to TRBJ1-3, with D possibly being TRBD1 (5 bases). The V gene's germline CDR1 is MNHNS and CDR2 SASEGT. This CDR3 has 16 residues. Trimming left V 4 bases short and J 4 bases short, with 17 bases between. The CDR3 DNA reads TGTGCCAGCAGTGCCGACCCTTCAGGGAGGGGAAACACCATATATTTT. The encoded protein is CASSADPSGRGNTIYF.

V usage is TRBV5-1 and J usage is TRBJ2-5; a weak D match, TRBD2 (6 bases). There are 12 residues in the CDR3. The V end was cut by 4 bases, the J end by 5 bases, with 9 bases between. Germline CDR1 SGHRS, CDR2 YFSETQ. The CDR3 DNA is TGCGCCAGCAGCACCCGGGGGGAGACCCAGTACTTC. Translated: CASSTRGETQYF. Complete variable domain (other parts from reference TRBV5-1 and TRBJ2-5): KAGVTQTPRYLIKTRGQQVTLSCSPISGHRSVSWYQQTPGQGLQFLFEYFSETQRNKGNFPGRFSGRQFSNSRSEMNVSTLELGDSALYLCASSTRGETQYFGPGTRLLVL.

The CDR3 sequence is CAISESRQGAFF. The DNA of the CDR3 is TGTGCCATCAGTGAGTCTCGGCAGGGAGCTTTCTTT. The rearrangement links TRBV10-3 to TRBJ1-1; D possibly corresponds to TRBD1 (5 bases). The ends were cut back, 0 bases at V and 10 bases at J, with 9 bases in the middle. CDR3 size: 12 residues. CDR1 is ENHRY and CDR2 is SYGVKD in the germline V gene.

This clone occurred a few times. The chain joins TRBV5-1 to TRBJ2-2; 8 bases align to TRBD2. CDR1 and CDR2 (germline): SGHRS, YFSETQ. J was trimmed by 1 base and V by 3 bases; bases with no gene match: 5. The CDR3 sequence is 16 residues long. CDR3 protein: CASSWTLAGNTGELFF. As DNA, the CDR3 is TGCGCCAGCAGCTGGACGCTAGCGGGGAACACCGGGGAGCTGTTTTTT.

The chain is built from TRBV29-1 and TRBJ2-1; 16 nucleotides align to TRBD2. CDR3 length: 16 amino acids. V lost 4 bases and J lost 8; bases outside the gene matches: 8. CDR1 and CDR2 (germline): SQVTM, ANQGSEA. This chain's CDR3 is CSVGGLAGGPQYEQFF. In nucleotides, the CDR3 is TGCAGCGTTGGGGGACTAGCGGGAGGGCCACAATATGAGCAGTTCTTC.

The rearrangement joins TRBV6-5 to TRBJ2-7; 12 bases fit TRBD1. V shed 4 bases, J shed 2 bases, and the junction held 3 bases outside the gene matches. Germline V gene lookup returns CDR1 MNHEY and CDR2 SVGAGI. The CDR3 spans 15 residues. CDR3 in amino acids: CASSSWDRGPYEQYF. The CDR3 bases are TGTGCCAGCAGTTCCTGGGACAGGGGGCCCTACGAGCAGTACTTC.

This clone was counted ten times or more. V and J are TRBV5-1 and TRBJ1-3; D unresolved. The V gene's germline CDR1 is SGHRS and CDR2 YFSETQ. V gave up 0 bases and J gave up 0 bases, with 7 bases separating them. There are 15 residues in the CDR3. In DNA, the CDR3 is TGCGCCAGCAGCTTGGACGGTTCCTCTGGAAACACCATATATTTT. It translates to CASSLDGSSGNTIYF.

This chain uses TRBV2 with TRBJ2-7; 8 bases line up with TRBD2. Trimming took 2 bases from V and 3 from J; bases not matched to a gene: 6. Germline CDR1 is SNHLY and CDR2 is FYNNEI. CDR3 length: 15 residues. CDR3 residues: CASSELTSVLYEQYF. The CDR3 bases are TGTGCCAGCAGTGAATTGACTAGCGTACTCTACGAGCAGTACTTC. The full variable domain, its missing parts supplied by reference TRBV2 and TRBJ2-7, is EPEVTQTPSHQVTQMGQEVILRCVPISNHLYFYWYRQILGQKVEFLVSFYNNEISEKSEIFDDQFSVERPDGSNFTLKIRSTKLEDSAMYFCASSELTSVLYEQYFGPGTRLTVT.

The gene calls are TRBV13 and TRBJ2-3, with a possible D match to TRBD2 (6 bases). This CDR3 region has 14 residues. Germline assignment: CDR1 PRHDT and CDR2 FYEKMQ (reference sequence). The V and J ends lost 2 bases and 1 base respectively, with 7 bases between them. In nucleotides, the CDR3 is TGTGCCAGCAGCTTAAGGAGGGGCACAGATACGCAGTATTTT. Translation: CASSLRRGTDTQYF.

This clone has at least ten counts. DNA of the CDR3: TGTGCCAGCAGTTACACGGGGGACACAGATACGCAGTATTTT. Amino acid sequence: CASSYTGDTDTQYF. The rearrangement joins TRBV6-5 to TRBJ2-3; tentative D call: TRBD2 (6 bases). Germline V gives CDR1 MNHEY, CDR2 SVGAGI. Trimming took off 2 bases at V and 2 bases at J, with 8 bases between the two ends. There are 14 residues in the CDR3.

V gene TRBV11-3 combines with J gene TRBJ2-3, with 7 bases aligning to TRBD1. Trimming at V came to 5 bases and at J to 7 bases, leaving 6 bases not matched to a gene. In germline, CDR1 is SGHNT, CDR2 YENEEA. CDR3 length: 13 residues. The CDR3, as DNA: TGTGCCAGCAGCCCGGGGACAGCAAATACGCAGTATTTT. The encoded protein is CASSPGTANTQYF. The full variable domain, rest sourced from reference TRBV11-3 and TRBJ2-3, is EAGVVQSPRYKIIEKKQPVAFWCNPISGHNTLYWYLQNLGQGPELLIRYENEEAVDDSQLPKDRFSAERLKGVDSTLKIQPAELGDSAVYLCASSPGTANTQYFGPGTRLTVL.